This T cell receptor beta chain was observed in a study of technical replicates of blood from a handful of donors. The assay was immunoSEQ multiplex PCR, and TCRdb's table has in-frame clones only and misses some. The sample records tens of thousands of clones, 80% to 95% being singletons. The V segment lost 6 bases and the J segment 4 bases; nucleotides outside the gene matches: 11. CDR1 is MNHEY and CDR2 is SVGAGI in the germline V gene. The CDR3 length is 15 residues. This clone was detected once. The sample consisted of T cells isolated from PBMCs. The sequence came from a human donor in good health. The V gene is TRBV6-5, the J gene TRBJ2-7; 8 bases line up with TRBD1. CDR3 coding DNA: TGTGCCAGCAGACGTTCGGGACAGGATGGATACGAGCAGTACTTC. Amino acids: CASRRSGQDGYEQYF.